These 29 T cell receptor beta chains were sequenced from one sample in a study of blood T cell repertoires in COVID-19. Sequencing was performed with immunoSEQ multiplex PCR; in TCRdb, only in-frame clones are kept and a portion is missing. This sample has 130,000 or so clones, with roughly 81% found just once. Source material: peripheral blood. The origin of the receptors is a human donor in a cohort sampled during active COVID-19.

CDR3 amino acids: CASRPDSYYEQYF. In DNA form, the CDR3 reads TGTGCCAGCAGACCCGACAGTTACTACGAGCAGTACTTC. The chain recombines TRBV6-6 with TRBJ2-7; weak D call: TRBD1 (5 bases). CDR3 length equals 13 residues. CDR1 is MNHNY, CDR2 SVGAGI, per germline (reference sequence). The V and J ends lost 6 bases and 3 bases respectively, with 12 bases between them.

This clone occurred once. The chain joins TRBV3-1 (or the pseudogene TRBV3-2) to TRBJ1-6, with unresolved D. Germline CDR1 reads LGHDT; CDR2 reads YNNKEL (reference sequence). CDR3 length: 15 amino acids. Between the trimmed V and J ends, which lost 5 bases and 9 bases, there was a span of 17 bases. In DNA, the CDR3 is TGTGCCAGCAGCTTAGGAGTGTCGGAGGGTTCACCCCTCCACTTT. It specifies CASSLGVSEGSPLHF.

There are a few counts of this clone. The rearrangement uses TRBV6-5 and TRBJ1-2; TRBD1 might be the D (5 bases). CDR1 MNHEY and CDR2 SVGAGI come from the germline V gene. The CDR3 runs to 13 residues. The germline V and J ends were trimmed by 10 bases and 5 bases, with 17 bases remaining between them. The CDR3 region is CATWGQNRYGYTF. The CDR3 DNA reads TGTGCCACCTGGGGCCAGAATAGGTATGGCTACACCTTC.

The chain has TRBV7-8 and TRBJ2-5, with D possibly being TRBD1 (6 bases). V was cut by 3 bases and J by 3 bases, with 11 bases left in between. The CDR3 runs to 14 residues. Germline V gene data show CDR1 as SGHVS and CDR2 as FQNEAQ. CDR3 bases: TGTGCCAGCAGCTTGGCAGGGGAGAAAGAGACCCAGTACTTC. Its translation: CASSLAGEKETQYF.

The V and J genes are TRBV6-1 and TRBJ1-3; TRBD1 matches at 7 bases. Germline CDR1 MNHNS, CDR2 SASEGT. V was clipped by 2 bases and J by 0 bases; unmatched bases: 4. CDR3 size: 16 residues. The CDR3 reads CASSERAGGSGNTIYF. In DNA, the CDR3 is TGTGCCAGCAGTGAACGAGCAGGGGGCTCTGGAAACACCATATATTTT.

This sequence joins TRBV5-4 and TRBJ2-2; TRBD2 aligns across 11 bases. The germline CDR1 and CDR2 sequences are SGHNT and YYREEE (reference sequence). Losses at the gene ends were 2 bases for V and 8 bases for J; bases not matched to a gene: 5. The CDR3 spans 15 residues. The CDR3 nucleotides are TGTGCCAGCAGCTTCCCCGGGACTAGCGGTGGGGAGCTGTTTTTT. Translation gives CASSFPGTSGGELFF.

The chain combines TRBV7-9 with TRBJ1-1; D is uncertain. The CDR3 extends over 14 amino acids. V lost 2 bases, J lost 0 bases, and 7 bases lay in between. The germline V gene has CDR1 SEHNR and CDR2 FQNEAQ (reference sequence). The CDR3 spells CASSLYAVNTEAFF. The CDR3 DNA reads as TGTGCCAGCAGCTTATACGCAGTGAACACTGAAGCTTTCTTT.

The chain links TRBV2 to TRBJ1-1, with D perhaps matching TRBD1 (5 bases). Germline V gene data show CDR1 as SNHLY and CDR2 as FYNNEI. Trimming left V 3 bases short and J 4 bases short, with 6 bases between. The CDR3 consists of 12 residues. CDR3 coding DNA: TGTGCCAGCAGTGAGACAGCCACTGAAGCTTTCTTT. It translates to CASSETATEAFF.

This chain uses TRBV19 with TRBJ2-2; 16 bases align to TRBD2. CDR1 is LNHDA, CDR2 SQIVND, per germline (reference sequence). The V segment lost 5 bases and the J segment 6 bases; nucleotides outside the gene matches: 6. The CDR3 covers 17 residues. For the CDR3, the DNA is TGTGCCAGTAGTCTCGGGACTAGCGGGGGGGCCGCCGGGGAGCTGTTTTTT. Translating it yields CASSLGTSGGAAGELFF.

The V and J genes are TRBV29-1 and TRBJ1-4, with a tentative D call TRBD1 (5 bases). CDR1 is SQVTM, CDR2 ANQGSEA, per germline. CDR3 length equals 13 residues. V dropped 5 bases and J dropped 5 bases, with 12 bases sitting between them. The CDR3 coding sequence is TGCAGCGTTTTACAGGCCCCGAATGAAAAACTGTTTTTT. Residues: CSVLQAPNEKLFF.

J is TRBJ2-3 and V is TRBV7-3; D may be TRBD2 (5 bases). In germline, CDR1 is SGHTA, CDR2 FQGTGA. The ends were cut back, 3 bases at V and 2 bases at J, with 9 bases in the middle. CDR3 size: 14 residues. CDR3 amino acids: CASSFTRATDTQYF. In nucleotides, the CDR3 is TGTGCCAGCAGCTTCACTAGGGCCACAGATACGCAGTATTTT.

This clone was counted a single time. The chain carries TRBV30 and TRBJ1-3; D is ambiguous. The CDR3 covers 15 residues. The V gene lost 0 bases and the J gene lost 0 bases, with 9 bases spanning the gap. Germline CDR1 is GTSNPN and CDR2 is SVGIG (reference sequence). Here the CDR3 DNA reads TGTGCCTGGAGTGTAAAACGGTTCTCTGGAAACACCATATATTTT. It translates to CAWSVKRFSGNTIYF. The full variable domain, completed using reference TRBV30 and TRBJ1-3, is SQTIHQWPATLVQPVGSPLSLECTVEGTSNPNLYWYRQAAGRGLQLLFYSVGIGQISSEVPQNLSASRPQDRQFILSSKKLLLSDSGFYLCAWSVKRFSGNTIYFGEGSWLTVV.

This chain connects TRBV2 to TRBJ2-5; a possible D gene is TRBD2 (6 bases). V lost 7 bases to trimming and J lost 7 bases, with 16 bases between them. CDR1 SNHLY and CDR2 FYNNEI come from the germline V gene. The CDR3 runs to 13 residues. The CDR3 protein is CASTRDSVWTQYF. The CDR3 DNA follows: TGTGCCAGCACCCGGGACTCCGTGTGGACCCAGTACTTC.

The V and J genes are TRBV25-1 and TRBJ1-2; no reliable D call. Trimming took 1 base from V and 3 from J, leaving 12 bases between them. The CDR3 contains 15 residues. The germline gives CDR1 MGHDK, CDR2 SYGVNS. CDR3 sequence (DNA): TGTGCCAGCAGTGAATTCGGTAGAGAAGACTATGGCTACACCTTC. Amino acid sequence: CASSEFGREDYGYTF.

The CDR3 loop is CASSLQGSYGYTF. In DNA, the CDR3 is TGTGCCAGCAGCCTACAGGGCTCCTATGGCTACACCTTC. This chain connects TRBV12-3 or TRBV12-4 to TRBJ1-2; possibly TRBD1 for D (6 bases). CDR3 length: 13 residues. Trimming cost V 6 bases and J 4 bases, with 12 bases left between them.

This chain uses TRBV18 with TRBJ2-1; 10 bases are shared with TRBD2. The CDR3 contains 17 residues. Per the germline V gene, CDR1 is KGHSH and CDR2 is LQKENI. After removal of 6 bases from V and 8 bases from J, the junction contained 16 bases not matched to a gene. The CDR3 spells CASSPGISGGAIHEQFF. CDR3 coding DNA: TGTGCCAGCTCCCCGGGGATCAGCGGGGGGGCCATTCATGAGCAGTTCTTC.

The DNA of the CDR3 is TGCGCCAGCAGCCGCTCCGGGACAGGGGGTTCTGAGCAGTTCTTC. Its translation is CASSRSGTGGSEQFF. V and J are TRBV5-1 and TRBJ2-1; 11 nucleotides align to TRBD1. The V segment lost 4 bases and the J segment 9 bases; nucleotides outside the gene matches: 9. The V gene's germline CDR1 is SGHRS and CDR2 YFSETQ. CDR3 length: 15 residues.

The V and J genes are TRBV14 and TRBJ2-2; TRBD2 might be the D (5 bases). Trimming removed 0 bases from V and 6 bases from J, with 11 bases in between. The CDR3 totals 15 residues. CDR1 is SGHDN and CDR2 is FVKESK in the germline V gene. This CDR3 is CASSQERGFAGELFF. The CDR3 DNA sequence: TGTGCCAGCAGCCAAGAAAGAGGGTTCGCCGGGGAGCTGTTTTTT.

The chain couples TRBV10-1 to TRBJ2-7, with D possibly TRBD1 on 6 matching bases. Germline lookup yields CDR1 WNHNN and CDR2 SYGVQD (reference sequence). CDR3 length: 15 residues. Trimming took 0 bases from V and 5 from J, leaving 14 bases between them. This CDR3 reads CASSESTGLMDEQYF. The CDR3 nucleotides are TGCGCCAGCAGTGAGTCTACAGGGCTTATGGACGAGCAGTACTTC.

The chain uses TRBV5-4 and TRBJ2-7; 15 bases line up with TRBD2. The J segment lost 6 bases and the V segment lost 4 bases, leaving 8 bases of the junction unmatched. The CDR3 has 16 residues. Germline V gene lookup returns CDR1 SGHNT and CDR2 YYREEE (reference sequence). CDR3 residues: CASSMGLAGGLGEQYF. As DNA, the CDR3 is TGTGCCAGCAGCATGGGACTAGCGGGGGGTTTAGGCGAGCAGTACTTC.

This clone was picked up a small number of times. The V and J genes are TRBV11-2 and TRBJ1-3; unclear D gene. CDR3 size: 13 residues. Trimming removed 0 bases at V and 4 bases at J, with 4 bases between. CDR1 is SGHAT and CDR2 is FQNNGV in the germline V gene. CDR3 in amino acids: CASSLDRGNTIYF. Written as DNA, the CDR3 is TGTGCCAGCAGCTTAGATCGGGGAAACACCATATATTTT.

This chain uses TRBV6-5 with TRBJ1-5, with 7 bases identical to TRBD1. V lost 5 bases, J lost 1 base, and 5 bases stayed unmatched. The CDR3 sequence is 15 residues long. Germline V gene data show CDR1 as MNHEY and CDR2 as SVGAGI. DNA of the CDR3: TGTGCCAGCAGTCCGACAGGGACCAGCAATCAGCCCCAGCATTTT. As protein: CASSPTGTSNQPQHF.

The chain is built from TRBV6-5 and TRBJ2-3; D perhaps matches TRBD1 (5 bases). V was trimmed by 4 bases and J by 0 bases, leaving 11 bases between them. Germline CDR1 MNHEY, CDR2 SVGAGI. The CDR3 consists of 15 residues. The CDR3: CASSFLGQSTDTQYF. In DNA, the CDR3 is TGTGCCAGCAGTTTTCTCGGACAAAGCACAGATACGCAGTATTTT.

V usage is TRBV7-2 and J usage is TRBJ1-1; D unresolved. The CDR3 runs 14 residues. Germline V gene data show CDR1 as SGHTA and CDR2 as FQGNSA. Trimming took 5 bases from V and 3 from J, leaving 13 bases between them. The CDR3 loop reads CASSTVRGYTEAFF. DNA of the CDR3: TGTGCCAGCAGCACCGTTCGAGGGTACACTGAAGCTTTCTTT.

The chain is built from TRBV20-1 and TRBJ2-3; possibly TRBD2 for D (5 bases). The CDR3 consists of 15 residues. CDR1 is DFQATT, CDR2 SNEGSKA, per germline (reference sequence). Trimming removed 3 bases from V and 0 bases from J, with 13 bases in between. This CDR3 is CSASLRRGSTDTQYF. CDR3 bases: TGCAGTGCTAGTTTGCGACGGGGAAGCACAGATACGCAGTATTTT.

This chain connects TRBV5-5 to TRBJ1-4; 9 nucleotides match TRBD1. Germline V gives CDR1 SGHKS, CDR2 YYEKEE (reference sequence). The CDR3 extends over 14 amino acids. The ends lost 4 bases at V and 7 bases at J; junction bases unmatched: 5. Here the CDR3 reads CASSPGQGAEKLFF. The CDR3, as DNA: TGTGCCAGCAGCCCGGGACAGGGAGCTGAAAAACTGTTTTTT. The full variable domain, with the rest looked up from reference TRBV5-5 and TRBJ1-4, is DAGVTQSPTHLIKTRGQQVTLRCSPISGHKSVSWYQQVLGQGPQFIFQYYEKEERGRGNFPDRFSARQFPNYSSELNVNALLLGDSALYLCASSPGQGAEKLFFGSGTQLSVL.

The chain has TRBV10-3 and TRBJ2-3; perhaps TRBD2 as D (5 bases). Germline loops: CDR1 ENHRY, CDR2 SYGVKD. This CDR3 has 14 residues. Between the trimmed V and J ends, which lost 2 bases and 2 bases, there was a span of 8 bases. The CDR3 here is CAISEGGSTDTQYF. CDR3 DNA: TGTGCCATCAGTGAGGGAGGCTCCACAGATACGCAGTATTTT.

The chain links TRBV25-1 to TRBJ2-7; D is perhaps TRBD1 (6 bases). Trimming left V 4 bases short and J 1 base short, with 17 bases between. This CDR3 region has 16 residues. CDR1 MGHDK and CDR2 SYGVNS come from the germline V gene. CDR3 loop: CASSGVEGVRSYEQYF. The CDR3 DNA reads TGTGCCAGCAGTGGGGTTGAGGGGGTAAGGTCCTACGAGCAGTACTTC.

The gene calls are TRBV3-1 (or the pseudogene TRBV3-2) and TRBJ2-5; D may be TRBD2 (6 bases). Trimming shortened V by 5 bases and J by 0 bases, and 10 bases separated the two germline ends. This CDR3 has 14 amino acids. The germline V gene encodes CDR1 LGHDT and CDR2 YNNKEL (reference sequence). The CDR3 region has the DNA TGTGCCAGCAGCTCTCGGGACTACCAAGAGACCCAGTACTTC. Its translation is CASSSRDYQETQYF.